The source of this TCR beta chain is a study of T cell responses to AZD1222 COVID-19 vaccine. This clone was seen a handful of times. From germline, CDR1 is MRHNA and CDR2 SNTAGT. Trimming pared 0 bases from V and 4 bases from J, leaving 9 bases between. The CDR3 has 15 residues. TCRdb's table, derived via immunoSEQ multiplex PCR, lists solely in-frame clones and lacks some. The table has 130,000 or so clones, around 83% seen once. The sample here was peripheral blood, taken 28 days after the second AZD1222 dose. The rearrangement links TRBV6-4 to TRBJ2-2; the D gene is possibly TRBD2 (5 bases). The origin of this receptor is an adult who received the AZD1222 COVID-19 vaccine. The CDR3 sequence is CASSDSAAGTGELFF. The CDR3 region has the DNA TGTGCCAGCAGTGACTCAGCGGCTGGCACCGGGGAGCTGTTTTTT.